This entry describes one T cell receptor (beta chain). Its antigen remains unknown. The data stem from a study of vaccination effects on CD4 cells after COVID-19. As for the study in general: Antigen-specific CD4+ T cells were first expanded with viral peptide pools by the ViraFEST assay and only then sequenced.

Having been cultured for under twelve days, the cells underwent CD4+ T cell isolation. Using immunoSEQ multiplex PCR, the repertoire was profiled, and TCRdb retains in-frame clones only, with some absent. The table shows over 45,000 clones, with approximately 61% occurring only once. Germline CDR1 reads GTSNPN; CDR2 reads SVGIG (reference sequence). This CDR3 spans 14 amino acids. Losses at the gene ends were 2 bases for V and 5 bases for J; bases not matched to a gene: 4. The chain recombines TRBV30 with TRBJ1-5; 9 bases are a match to TRBD1. This TCR was recovered from a human donor who received a COVID-19 vaccine. Sequenced here: CD4+ T cells from PBMCs cultured without peptide, sampled before COVID-19 vaccination. CDR3 DNA: TGTGCCTGGAGTATCGGACAGGGGTATCAGCCCCAGCATTTT. Encoded protein: CAWSIGQGYQPQHF.